The 24 T cell receptor beta chains listed next were all sequenced from one sample in a study of blood T cell repertoires in COVID-19. Method: immunoSEQ multiplex PCR; TCRdb's copy keeps in-frame clones and lacks some. Of about 170,000 clones detected, 65% to 85% appear once; the ten largest clones hold approximately 2.5%. The specimen sequenced was peripheral blood. These receptors all come from a human donor with acute or convalescent COVID-19. The donor label of this sample is uncertain.

This chain connects TRBV5-3 to TRBJ2-1; 7 nucleotides line up with TRBD1. TRBV5-3 is flagged as an ORF with uncertain function. V dropped 2 bases and J dropped 4; count of bases not matched to a gene: 3. The CDR3 covers 14 residues. CDR3 loop: CARSLIQGYNEQFF. The DNA for the CDR3 is TGTGCCAGAAGCTTAATACAGGGGTACAATGAGCAGTTCTTC.

The chain is built from TRBV6-5 and TRBJ2-1; a possible D gene is TRBD1 (5 bases). The germline V and J ends were trimmed by 2 bases and 7 bases, with 12 bases remaining between them. The CDR3 totals 14 residues. CDR1 MNHEY and CDR2 SVGAGI come from the germline V gene. In DNA form, the CDR3 reads TGTGCCAGCAGTTACAATAGGGGCTCAAATGAGCAGTTCTTC. It encodes CASSYNRGSNEQFF.

The rearrangement joins TRBV5-4 to TRBJ2-7, with D maybe TRBD1 (5 bases). Germline assignment: CDR1 SGHNT and CDR2 YYREEE (reference sequence). The CDR3 has 17 amino acids. V was pared by 0 bases and J by 2 bases, with 18 bases between. The CDR3 bases are TGTGCCAGCAGCTTGGGTGGGGCAGCAAGTCACCCCTACGAGCAGTACTTC. Encoded protein: CASSLGGAASHPYEQYF.

This clone was observed a single time. The genes are TRBV7-8 and TRBJ2-3, with a tentative D call TRBD1 (5 bases). The CDR3 extends over 15 amino acids. V lost 7 bases and J lost 3, with 17 bases in between. Germline-derived CDR1 and CDR2 are SGHVS and FQNEAQ. The CDR3 sequence is CASTLGKGQTDTQYF. CDR3 nucleotides: TGTGCCAGCACCTTGGGGAAGGGGCAAACAGATACGCAGTATTTT.

The rearrangement uses TRBV6-4 and TRBJ2-2, with D perhaps matching TRBD2 (5 bases). Germline CDR1 MRHNA, CDR2 SNTAGT. Deletions cut 4 bases from V and 4 bases from J, with 13 bases between. The CDR3 has 15 residues. The CDR3 region has the DNA TGTGCCAGCAGTGCCGAGGGCACAAGCACCGGGGAGCTGTTTTTT. It specifies CASSAEGTSTGELFF.

The rearrangement links TRBV29-1 to TRBJ1-2; 11 bases fit TRBD1. Germline V lookup: CDR1 SQVTM, CDR2 ANQGSEA. With 6 bases clipped from V and 8 bases from J, the junction kept 8 bases outside the gene matches. This CDR3 region has 13 residues. The chain's CDR3 is CSVGTGGVLGYTF. For the CDR3, the DNA is TGCAGCGTGGGGACAGGGGGTGTTTTGGGCTACACCTTC.

The chain is built from TRBV28 and TRBJ2-1; 12 bases map to TRBD2. The CDR3 spans 16 residues. Germline CDR1 and CDR2: MDHEN and SYDVKM. V lost 5 bases and J lost 0; bases outside the gene matches: 2. CDR3 nucleotides: TGTGCCAGCAGTGAGACTAGCGGGAGCTCCTACAATGAGCAGTTCTTC. It codes for CASSETSGSSYNEQFF.

The V gene is TRBV28, the J gene TRBJ1-5; a weak D match, TRBD1 (6 bases). CDR1 and CDR2 from the germline V gene are MDHEN and SYDVKM. Trimming removed 6 bases from V and 7 bases from J, with 16 bases in between. The CDR3 runs to 14 residues. CDR3 in amino acids: CASRRGGAGQPQHF. The CDR3 DNA reads as TGTGCCAGCAGGCGGGGGGGGGCTGGGCAGCCCCAGCATTTT.

This clone was observed a single time. The chain is built from TRBV18 and TRBJ2-7, with D possibly being TRBD2 (5 bases). Germline V gives CDR1 KGHSH, CDR2 LQKENI. V was cut by 3 bases and J by 6 bases, with 12 bases left in between. The CDR3 spans 13 residues. The CDR3 protein is CASSPDLGSEQYF. The CDR3 region has the DNA TGTGCCAGCTCACCGGACCTTGGGAGCGAGCAGTACTTC.

The chain uses TRBV30 and TRBJ2-6; a weak D match, TRBD1 (6 bases). Germline-derived CDR1 and CDR2 are GTSNPN and SVGIG (reference sequence). The CDR3 runs 16 residues. V lost 2 bases to trimming and J lost 0 bases, with 11 bases between them. CDR3: CAWSLTGLSGANVLTF. The CDR3 nucleotides are TGTGCCTGGAGTTTGACAGGCCTCTCTGGGGCCAACGTCCTGACTTTC.

This clone is labeled medium-sized (0.01 to 0.1%). The chain is built from TRBV13 and TRBJ1-2; 7 bases align to TRBD1. CDR1 and CDR2 (germline): PRHDT, FYEKMQ (reference sequence). This CDR3 is built from 16 residues. Losses at the gene ends were 5 bases for V and 0 bases for J; bases not matched to a gene: 9. CDR3 loop: CASSDAGTATNYGYTF. CDR3 bases: TGTGCCAGCAGCGATGCCGGGACAGCTACTAACTATGGCTACACCTTC. Full variable domain (missing parts from reference TRBV13 and TRBJ1-2): AAGVIQSPRHLIKEKRETATLKCYPIPRHDTVYWYQQGPGQDPQFLISFYEKMQSDKGSIPDRFSAQQFSDYHSELNMSSLELGDSALYFCASSDAGTATNYGYTFGSGTRLTVV.

The chain employs TRBV5-4 and TRBJ2-5; maybe TRBD2 (5 bases). V dropped 3 bases and J dropped 4 bases, with 13 bases sitting between them. Germline lookup yields CDR1 SGHNT and CDR2 YYREEE (reference sequence). The CDR3 runs to 14 residues. The CDR3 nucleotides read TGTGCCAGCAGCTCGAACGGACTGGCAGAGACCCAGTACTTC. Encoded protein: CASSSNGLAETQYF. The variable domain in full, with the rest retrieved from reference TRBV5-4 and TRBJ2-5, is ETGVTQSPTHLIKTRGQQVTLRCSSQSGHNTVSWYQQALGQGPQFIFQYYREEENGRGNFPPRFSGLQFPNYSSELNVNALELDDSALYLCASSSNGLAETQYFGPGTRLLVL.

V is TRBV28 and J is TRBJ2-1; D is unclear. Trimming left V 2 bases short and J 9 bases short, with 8 bases between. This CDR3 comprises 12 residues. The germline V gene has CDR1 MDHEN and CDR2 SYDVKM. CDR3 nucleotide sequence: TGTGCCAGCAGTTTACTATTTACTGAGCAGTTCTTC. It codes for CASSLLFTEQFF.

This clone was seen at least ten times. The chain carries TRBV6-5 and TRBJ2-2; TRBD1 aligns across 10 bases. Per the germline V gene, CDR1 is MNHEY and CDR2 is SVGAGI. CDR3 length: 15 residues. Trimming took 7 bases from V and 8 from J; bases not matched to a gene: 10. CDR3: CASKAIRQGAGELFF. The CDR3 DNA is TGTGCCAGCAAAGCGATCAGACAGGGGGCAGGGGAGCTGTTTTTT.

This chain links TRBV6-5 with TRBJ1-2; D unclear. With 4 bases removed from V and 3 bases from J, the gap between germline ends came to 18 bases. The CDR3 totals 16 residues. Per germline, CDR1 MNHEY and CDR2 SVGAGI. CDR3 nucleotide sequence: TGTGCCAGCAGTTCTATATGGGTCGAGGGTGACTATGGCTACACCTTC. Translating gives CASSSIWVEGDYGYTF.

The V and J genes are TRBV5-1 and TRBJ2-2; tentative D call: TRBD1 (6 bases). V was shortened by 4 bases and J by 3 bases, with 13 bases between the two germline ends. The CDR3 is 15 amino acids. CDR1 and CDR2 (germline): SGHRS, YFSETQ. The CDR3 region is CASSPRTADTGELFF. Here the CDR3 DNA reads TGCGCCAGCAGCCCCCGGACAGCTGACACCGGGGAGCTGTTTTTT. Using reference TRBV5-1 and TRBJ2-2 for the parts outside the CDR3, the full variable domain is KAGVTQTPRYLIKTRGQQVTLSCSPISGHRSVSWYQQTPGQGLQFLFEYFSETQRNKGNFPGRFSGRQFSNSRSEMNVSTLELGDSALYLCASSPRTADTGELFFGEGSRLTVL.

The chain carries TRBV5-1 and TRBJ1-6, with a tentative D call TRBD1 (5 bases). The CDR3 extends over 15 amino acids. CDR1 and CDR2 (germline): SGHRS, YFSETQ. V gave up 1 base and J gave up 5 bases, with 10 bases separating them. CDR3: CASSLQQADNSPLHF. DNA of the CDR3: TGCGCCAGCAGCTTGCAACAGGCAGATAATTCACCCCTCCACTTT.

This clone has more than one count but fewer than ten. The chain carries TRBV5-1 and TRBJ2-3; 10 positions match TRBD2. CDR1 is SGHRS and CDR2 is YFSETQ in the germline V gene. J was trimmed by 4 bases and V by 7 bases; bases with no gene match: 9. The CDR3 is 15 amino acids. This chain's CDR3 is CASHSGGVGADTQYF. The CDR3 DNA reads as TGCGCCAGCCACAGCGGGGGGGTGGGCGCAGATACGCAGTATTTT.

This sequence joins TRBV7-2 and TRBJ1-5; 9 nucleotides agree with TRBD1. The length of the CDR3 is 13 residues. Germline V gives CDR1 SGHTA, CDR2 FQGNSA. Germline trimming cut 4 bases from V and 5 bases from J; bases unmatched to any gene: 0. The CDR3 DNA sequence: TGTGCCAGCAGCTGGGACAGGGATCAGCCCCAGCATTTT. This codes for CASSWDRDQPQHF.

The chain carries TRBV7-9 and TRBJ2-7; 7 bases align to TRBD1. The V and J ends lost 3 bases and 5 bases, in that order; junction bases with no gene match: 10. This CDR3 has 15 residues. Germline V lookup: CDR1 SEHNR, CDR2 FQNEAQ (reference sequence). CDR3 residues: CASSFPPDRDHEQYF. The DNA for the CDR3 is TGTGCCAGCAGCTTTCCCCCAGACAGGGACCACGAGCAGTACTTC.

The chain carries TRBV9 and TRBJ1-2; 7 bases line up with TRBD1. The CDR3 has 16 amino acids. V was pared by 4 bases and J by 4 bases, with 13 bases of the junction left unmatched. Germline-derived CDR1 and CDR2 are SGDLS and YYNGEE. The CDR3 here is CASSPRGVEEGYGYTF. The CDR3 bases are TGTGCCAGCAGCCCCAGGGGGGTAGAGGAGGGCTATGGCTACACCTTC.

V and J are TRBV19 and TRBJ1-1, with 7 bases fitting TRBD1. This CDR3 is 16 amino acids long. Trimming at V came to 3 bases and at J to 4 bases, leaving 11 bases not matched to a gene. Germline CDR1 is LNHDA and CDR2 is SQIVND (reference sequence). This chain's CDR3 is CASSILLGGRSTEAFF. DNA for the CDR3: TGTGCCAGTAGTATCTTGTTAGGGGGCAGGAGCACTGAAGCTTTCTTT.

This chain uses TRBV5-1 with TRBJ2-5, with D perhaps matching TRBD1 (6 bases). This CDR3 is 14 amino acids long. Trimming removed 4 bases at V and 5 bases at J, with 15 bases between. Germline V gene sequence: CDR1 SGHRS, CDR2 YFSETQ. The CDR3 here is CASSPGQGPETQYF. The CDR3 DNA reads as TGCGCCAGCAGCCCCGGGCAGGGGCCGGAGACCCAGTACTTC.

This chain joins TRBV4-1 and TRBJ1-1; 11 bases agree with TRBD1. The length of the CDR3 is 15 residues. Germline assignment: CDR1 MGHRA and CDR2 YSYEKL. Trimming cost V 2 bases and J 6 bases; bases outside gene matches: 5. The CDR3 loop reads CASSQFRTGGSEAFF. The DNA for the CDR3 is TGCGCCAGCAGCCAATTCCGGACAGGGGGCTCTGAAGCTTTCTTT.